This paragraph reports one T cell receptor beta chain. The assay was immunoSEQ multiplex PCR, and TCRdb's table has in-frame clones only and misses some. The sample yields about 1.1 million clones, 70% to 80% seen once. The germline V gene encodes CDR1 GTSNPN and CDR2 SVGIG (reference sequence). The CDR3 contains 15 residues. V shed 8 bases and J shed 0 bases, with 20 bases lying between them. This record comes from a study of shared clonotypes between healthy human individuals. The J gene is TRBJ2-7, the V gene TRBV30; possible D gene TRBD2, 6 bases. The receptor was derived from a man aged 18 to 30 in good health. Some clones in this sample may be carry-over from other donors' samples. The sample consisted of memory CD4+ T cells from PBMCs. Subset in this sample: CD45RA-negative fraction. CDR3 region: CAPKEEGETSYEQYF. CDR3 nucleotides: TGTGCCCCAAAAGAGGAGGGCGAGACCTCCTACGAGCAGTACTTC.